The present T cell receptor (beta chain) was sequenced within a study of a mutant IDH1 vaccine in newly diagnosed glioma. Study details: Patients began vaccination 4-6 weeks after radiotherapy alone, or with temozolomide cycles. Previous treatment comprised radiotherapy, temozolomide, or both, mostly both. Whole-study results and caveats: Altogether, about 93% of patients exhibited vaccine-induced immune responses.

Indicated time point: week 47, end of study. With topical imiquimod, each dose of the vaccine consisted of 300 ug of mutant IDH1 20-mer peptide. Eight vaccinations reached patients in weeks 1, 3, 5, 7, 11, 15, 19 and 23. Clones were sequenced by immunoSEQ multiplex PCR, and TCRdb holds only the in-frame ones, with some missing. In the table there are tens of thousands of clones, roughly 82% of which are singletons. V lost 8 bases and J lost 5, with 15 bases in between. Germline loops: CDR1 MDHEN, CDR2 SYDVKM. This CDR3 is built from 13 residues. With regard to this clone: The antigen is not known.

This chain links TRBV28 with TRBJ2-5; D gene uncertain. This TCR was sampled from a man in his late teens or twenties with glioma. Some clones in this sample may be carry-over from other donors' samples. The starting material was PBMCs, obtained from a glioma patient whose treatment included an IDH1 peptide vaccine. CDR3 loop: CASSLYNPETQYF. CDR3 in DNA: TGTGCCAGCTCCCTATACAACCCCGAGACCCAGTACTTC.